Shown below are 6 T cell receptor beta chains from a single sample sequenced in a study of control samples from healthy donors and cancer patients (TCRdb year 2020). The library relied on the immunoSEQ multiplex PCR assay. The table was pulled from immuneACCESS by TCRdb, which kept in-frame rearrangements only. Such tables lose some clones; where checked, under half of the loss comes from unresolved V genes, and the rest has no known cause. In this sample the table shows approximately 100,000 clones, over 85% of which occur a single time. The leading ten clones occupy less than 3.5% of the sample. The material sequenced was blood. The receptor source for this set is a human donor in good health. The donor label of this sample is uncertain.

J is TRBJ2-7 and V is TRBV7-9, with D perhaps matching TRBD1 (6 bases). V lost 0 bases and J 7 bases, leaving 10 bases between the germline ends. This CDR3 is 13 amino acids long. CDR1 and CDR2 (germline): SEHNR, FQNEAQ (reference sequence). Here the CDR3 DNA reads TGTGCCAGCAGCTTAGCGCAGGGGTTTGAGCAGTACGTC. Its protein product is CASSLAQGFEQYV.

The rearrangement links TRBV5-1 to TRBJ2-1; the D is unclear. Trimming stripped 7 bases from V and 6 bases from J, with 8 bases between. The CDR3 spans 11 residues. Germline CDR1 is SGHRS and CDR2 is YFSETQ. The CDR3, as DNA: TGCGCCAGCGGGTGGGGCAATGAGCAGTTCTTC. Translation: CASGWGNEQFF.

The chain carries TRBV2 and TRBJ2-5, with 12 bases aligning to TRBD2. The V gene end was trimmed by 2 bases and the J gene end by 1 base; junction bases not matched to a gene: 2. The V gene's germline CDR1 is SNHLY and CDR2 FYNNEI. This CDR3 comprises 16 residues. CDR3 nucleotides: TGTGCCAGCAGTGAACAACTAGCGGGGGGCCAAGAGACCCAGTACTTC. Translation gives CASSEQLAGGQETQYF. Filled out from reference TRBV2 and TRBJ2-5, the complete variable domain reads EPEVTQTPSHQVTQMGQEVILRCVPISNHLYFYWYRQILGQKVEFLVSFYNNEISEKSEIFDDQFSVERPDGSNFTLKIRSTKLEDSAMYFCASSEQLAGGQETQYFGPGTRLLVL.

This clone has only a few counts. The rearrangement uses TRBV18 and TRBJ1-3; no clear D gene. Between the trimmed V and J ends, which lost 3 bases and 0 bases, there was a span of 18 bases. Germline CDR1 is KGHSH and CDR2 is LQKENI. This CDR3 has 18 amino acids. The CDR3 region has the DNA TGTGCCAGCTCACCTTTGATTGACCGAGGGTCCTCTGGAAACACCATATATTTT. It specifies CASSPLIDRGSSGNTIYF.

The DNA for the CDR3 is TGTGCCAGTAGTCCAGGGTATGGCTACACCTTC. This translates into CASSPGYGYTF. This chain joins TRBV19 and TRBJ1-2, with a possible D match to TRBD1 (5 bases). There are 11 residues in the CDR3. Germline CDR1 LNHDA, CDR2 SQIVND (reference sequence). Trimming left V 5 bases short and J 5 bases short, with 6 bases between.

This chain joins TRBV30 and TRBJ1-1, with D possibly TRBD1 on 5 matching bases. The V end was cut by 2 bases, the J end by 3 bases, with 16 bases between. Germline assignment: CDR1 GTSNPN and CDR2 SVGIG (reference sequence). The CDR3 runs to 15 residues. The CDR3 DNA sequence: TGTGCCTGGAGTTTCGGGGCCATGAGGGACACTGAAGCTTTCTTT. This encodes CAWSFGAMRDTEAFF.